This TCR beta chain was obtained from a study of T cell responses to AZD1222 COVID-19 vaccine. Here immunoSEQ multiplex PCR was the method, and the copy in TCRdb shows in-frame clones only, minus some. This sample has some 99,000 clones, with around 90% found just once. The CDR3 has 13 amino acids. Trimming took 3 bases from V and 1 from J, leaving 4 bases between them. This TCR was sampled from an adult in good health. This specimen was peripheral blood, taken on day 0 of MenACWY control vaccination. The rearrangement links TRBV12-3 or TRBV12-4 to TRBJ2-1; D remains ambiguous. The CDR3 loop is CASSFGSYNEQFF. CDR3 coding DNA: TGTGCCAGCAGTTTCGGTTCCTACAATGAGCAGTTCTTC.